This T cell receptor beta chain is drawn from a study of radiotherapy plus CTLA-4 blockade in lung cancer (dated by TCRdb to 2017 to 2018). Describing the broader study: Among enrolled patients, roughly 17% had an objective response and around 33% reached disease control. Broader findings and caveats from the paper: Early dynamic changes in blood T cell clones, together with increased serum interferon-beta after radiation, were reported as the strongest predictors of response. After treatment with radiotherapy and ipilimumab, TCR clones that originated in tumors expanded in peripheral blood.

This clone has a handful of counts. No cognate antigen has been identified for it. One base away there is no much larger clone; base qualities are not given. The junction shows trimming of 1 base on V and 0 bases on J, plus 7 bases between the germline ends. The germline V gene sets CDR1 to LGHNA and CDR2 to YSLEER. Taken from cysteine to phenylalanine, the CDR3 has 14 residues. The kept DNA is CDR3 alone, 42 bases in frame from the first base. Libraries were prepared through the immunoSEQ multiplex PCR assay. TCRdb obtained this table from immuneACCESS and retained in-frame rearrangements with V and J assigned. These tables miss some clones; where compared with another copy, unresolved V genes account for less than half of the shortfall, and the remainder is unexplained. This sample lists more than 55,000 clones; approximately 80% were detected once. Roughly 6% of the sample belongs to the ten largest clones.

Focal radiation therapy combined with CTLA-4 blockade (ipilimumab) was tested in patients with chemo-refractory metastatic non-small-cell lung cancer. The sample consisted of peripheral blood, taken from a patient treated with radiotherapy plus ipilimumab. The sequence was obtained from a human donor with non-small cell lung cancer whose response to radiotherapy plus ipilimumab could not be evaluated. In this chain, TRBV4-3 is recombined with TRBJ2-7, and possibly TRBD1, on 5 matching bases. The encoded CDR3 is CASSQGQSSYEQYF. The DNA reads as follows: TGCGCCAGCAGCCAAGGACAGAGCTCCTACGAGCAGTACTTC.